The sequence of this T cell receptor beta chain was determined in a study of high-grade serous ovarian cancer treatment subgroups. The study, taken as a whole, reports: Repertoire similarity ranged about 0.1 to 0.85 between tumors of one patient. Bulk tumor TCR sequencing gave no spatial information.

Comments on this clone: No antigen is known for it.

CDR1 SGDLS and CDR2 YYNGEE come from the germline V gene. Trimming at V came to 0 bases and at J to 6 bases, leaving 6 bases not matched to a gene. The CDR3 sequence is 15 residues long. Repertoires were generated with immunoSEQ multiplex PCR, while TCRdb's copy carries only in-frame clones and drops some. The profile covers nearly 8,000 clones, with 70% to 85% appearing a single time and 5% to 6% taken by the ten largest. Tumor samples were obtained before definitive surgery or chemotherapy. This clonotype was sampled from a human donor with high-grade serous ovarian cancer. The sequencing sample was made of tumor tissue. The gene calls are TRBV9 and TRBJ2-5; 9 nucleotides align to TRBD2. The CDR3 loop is CASSVDKRGAKTQYF. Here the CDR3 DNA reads TGTGCCAGCAGCGTAGATAAGCGGGGGGCGAAGACCCAGTACTTC.